The clone carrying this T cell receptor (beta chain) appeared many times. Exclusion of a patient resulted from uncontrolled infection, other autoimmune disease, pregnancy or lactation. Germline CDR1 is DFQATT and CDR2 is SNEGSKA (reference sequence). CDR3 length: 16 amino acids. V shed 4 bases and J 4 bases; nucleotides not matched to a gene: 12. These data belong to a study of T cells in Graves' hyperthyroidism and ophthalmopathy. RNA transcripts provided the source from which TCR beta CDR3 regions were amplified. With the HTBI primer set, the TCR CDR3 went through a first round of RT-PCR. TCRdb redid the calling of the multiplex PCR reads with MiXCR, one entry per CDR3 protein. The data hold about 350,000 distinct CDR3 sequences, with 15% to 20% observed a single time.

The sequenced sample was blood. The chain couples TRBV20-1 to TRBJ2-5, with 10 bases identical to TRBD1. The sequence was collected from a woman aged 40 to 50 with Graves' ophthalmopathy. DNA of the CDR3: TGCAGTGCTAACGCCGTCGGGACAGGGGCGCGAGAGACCCAGTACTTC. It specifies CSANAVGTGARETQYF.